These 24 T cell receptor beta chains originate from one sample sequenced in a study of shared clonotypes between healthy human individuals. Measured with immunoSEQ multiplex PCR; TCRdb has only the in-frame clones, and not every one. The table includes some 630,000 clones, approximately 96% detected once. CD45RO-negative cells were positively selected for CCR7, leaving out terminally differentiated effector memory CD45RA+ cells. The material sequenced was naive CD8+ T cells sorted from blood. These receptors were obtained from a woman between 25 and 40 years old in good health.

This clone has only a few counts. This rearrangement joins TRBV7-9 to TRBJ2-1; D gene uncertain. V gave up 5 bases and J gave up 8 bases, with 4 bases separating them. The CDR3 spans 10 residues. In germline, CDR1 is SEHNR, CDR2 FQNEAQ (reference sequence). CDR3 DNA sequence: TGTGCCAGCAGCGGCCATGAGCAGTTCTTC. The encoded protein is CASSGHEQFF.

V usage is TRBV5-5 and J usage is TRBJ2-7, with TRBD1 matching 7 bases. V shed 4 bases, J shed 1 base, and the junction held 5 bases outside the gene matches. Germline V CDR1 and CDR2: SGHKS, YYEKEE (reference sequence). The CDR3 extends over 14 amino acids. CDR3 DNA: TGTGCCAGCAGCACCGGGACAGAATCCTACGAGCAGTACTTC. It codes for CASSTGTESYEQYF.

This chain uses TRBV28 with TRBJ1-3; D is ambiguous. The CDR3 spans 15 residues. Trimming left V 2 bases short and J 0 bases short, with 8 bases between. Germline lookup yields CDR1 MDHEN and CDR2 SYDVKM. This chain's CDR3 is CASSLAPTSGNTIYF. CDR3 nucleotide sequence: TGTGCCAGCAGTTTAGCCCCGACCTCTGGAAACACCATATATTTT.

The chain employs TRBV7-9 and TRBJ2-1, with TRBD2 matching 14 bases. The V gene end was trimmed by 5 bases and the J gene end by 8 bases; junction bases not matched to a gene: 8. The CDR3 contains 16 residues. Germline-derived CDR1 and CDR2 are SEHNR and FQNEAQ (reference sequence). CDR3 region: CASSPGTSGSYHEQFF. Written as DNA, the CDR3 is TGTGCCAGCAGCCCTGGGACTAGCGGGAGTTATCATGAGCAGTTCTTC.

The chain is built from TRBV27 and TRBJ2-1; D is unresolved. The V end was cut by 5 bases, the J end by 8 bases, with 16 bases between. This CDR3 is 14 amino acids long. In germline, CDR1 is MNHEY, CDR2 SMNVEV (reference sequence). CDR3: CASSPNGKPYEQFF. The CDR3, as DNA: TGTGCCAGCAGTCCGAATGGTAAGCCCTATGAGCAGTTCTTC.

The chain employs TRBV5-1 and TRBJ2-3; 9 bases fit TRBD2. The CDR3 contains 20 residues. V lost 0 bases, J lost 2 bases, and 16 bases stayed unmatched. The germline CDR1 and CDR2 sequences are SGHRS and YFSETQ. The CDR3 coding sequence is TGCGCCAGCAGCTTGGCCGGCCGCGCGGGAGGGCCTAAGTCCACAGATACGCAGTATTTT. It is translated as CASSLAGRAGGPKSTDTQYF.

The rearrangement links TRBV10-2 to TRBJ2-1, with TRBD2 matching over 12 bases. This CDR3 is 14 amino acids long. J gave up 10 bases and V 4 bases, and 5 bases lay outside the gene matches. Germline CDR1 WSHSY, CDR2 SAAADI. The CDR3 reads CASSGLAGAGEQFF. The CDR3 DNA reads as TGCGCCAGCAGTGGACTAGCGGGAGCGGGGGAGCAGTTCTTC.

The chain employs TRBV7-9 and TRBJ1-1; D gene unclear. Germline V gene lookup returns CDR1 SEHNR and CDR2 FQNEAQ (reference sequence). Trimming pared 1 base from V and 1 base from J, leaving 13 bases between. This CDR3 spans 16 amino acids. The CDR3 here is CASSLGLLSQNTEAFF. The CDR3 DNA reads TGTGCCAGCAGCTTAGGGCTACTGAGCCAGAACACTGAAGCTTTCTTT.

The chain links TRBV5-1 to TRBJ2-1, with 11 positions matching TRBD2. This CDR3 is built from 17 residues. Trimming cost V 3 bases and J 3 bases; bases outside gene matches: 8. From germline, CDR1 is SGHRS and CDR2 YFSETQ. The CDR3 loop is CASSWSLTSGNYNEQFF. The CDR3 nucleotides read TGCGCCAGCAGCTGGTCCTTGACTAGCGGGAACTACAATGAGCAGTTCTTC.

This chain joins TRBV7-6 and TRBJ2-1; 9 bases line up with TRBD2. The germline V gene encodes CDR1 SGHVS and CDR2 FNYEAQ. V shed 5 bases, J shed 5 bases, and the junction held 10 bases outside the gene matches. The CDR3 has 16 residues. CDR3 protein: CASSAHPGTSNNEQFF. The DNA for the CDR3 is TGTGCCAGCAGCGCTCACCCCGGGACTAGCAACAATGAGCAGTTCTTC. Variable domain in full (rest from reference TRBV7-6 and TRBJ2-1): GAGVSQSPRYKVTKRGQDVALRCDPISGHVSLYWYRQALGQGPEFLTYFNYEAQQDKSGLPNDRFSAERPEGSISTLTIQRTEQRDSAMYRCASSAHPGTSNNEQFFGPGTRLTVL.

V usage is TRBV4-1 and J usage is TRBJ1-2; D may be TRBD1 (6 bases). Germline V CDR1 and CDR2: MGHRA, YSYEKL. The CDR3 length is 16 residues. Trimming removed 1 base from V and 8 bases from J, with 20 bases in between. Here the CDR3 reads CASSQARLGAAGGYTF. The CDR3 DNA reads as TGCGCCAGCAGCCAAGCCCGCCTGGGGGCCGCCGGGGGCTACACCTTC.

The CDR3 nucleotides are TGTGCCAGCACCTCTCGCCCCTACAATGAGCAGTTCTTC. Translation: CASTSRPYNEQFF. The chain links TRBV6-5 to TRBJ2-1; no firm D call. Trimming stripped 7 bases from V and 2 bases from J, with 9 bases between. This CDR3 has 13 amino acids. In germline, CDR1 is MNHEY, CDR2 SVGAGI.

CDR3 nucleotide sequence: TGTGCCAGCAGCCTCGAATGGACAGCAACTAATGAAAAACTGTTTTTT. This encodes CASSLEWTATNEKLFF. V and J are TRBV14 and TRBJ1-4, with D perhaps matching TRBD1 (6 bases). The germline gives CDR1 SGHDN, CDR2 FVKESK. The ends were cut back, 4 bases at V and 0 bases at J, with 12 bases in the middle. The CDR3 has 16 residues.

J is TRBJ2-7 and V is TRBV27; TRBD2 aligns across 9 bases. This CDR3 is built from 18 residues. Unmatched junction bases numbered 15, after V lost 2 bases and J lost 4 bases. Per the germline V gene, CDR1 is MNHEY and CDR2 is SMNVEV (reference sequence). CDR3 DNA sequence: TGTGCCAGCAGTTTACAGGTCCTAGCGGGACGGCAACCGTACGAGCAGTACTTC. This sequence encodes CASSLQVLAGRQPYEQYF.

The chain joins TRBV28 to TRBJ1-4, with D maybe TRBD1 (5 bases). Trimming stripped 3 bases from V and 7 bases from J, with 12 bases between. CDR1 MDHEN and CDR2 SYDVKM come from the germline V gene. The length of the CDR3 is 14 residues. CDR3 DNA sequence: TGTGCCAGCAGTTTGACGGGGGTCAGTGAAAAACTGTTTTTT. This encodes CASSLTGVSEKLFF.

The chain has TRBV2 and TRBJ1-1; D is ambiguous. Germline lookup yields CDR1 SNHLY and CDR2 FYNNEI. The CDR3 runs 15 residues. V gave up 4 bases and J gave up 0 bases, with 12 bases separating them. The CDR3 region has the DNA TGTGCCAGCAGTGCCGTTGAGTCCATGAACACTGAAGCTTTCTTT. Translation: CASSAVESMNTEAFF.

The chain links TRBV7-3 to TRBJ2-1; D possibly corresponds to TRBD1 (5 bases). Trimming took 5 bases from V and 6 from J, leaving 11 bases between them. The germline gives CDR1 SGHTA, CDR2 FQGTGA. The CDR3 contains 13 residues. The CDR3 is CASSQGRGNEQFF. The CDR3 DNA reads TGTGCCAGCAGCCAGGGAAGGGGCAATGAGCAGTTCTTC.

Points on this clone: In the same sample, other DNA sequences code for this CDR3. This chain uses TRBV5-1 with TRBJ2-3; TRBD2 matches 10 bases. This CDR3 region has 16 residues. After removal of 0 bases from V and 2 bases from J, the junction contained 3 bases not matched to a gene. Germline lookup yields CDR1 SGHRS and CDR2 YFSETQ. As DNA, the CDR3 is TGCGCCAGCAGCTTGGGGACTAGCGGTTCCACAGATACGCAGTATTTT. This encodes CASSLGTSGSTDTQYF.

This clone was observed a single time. The chain recombines TRBV27 with TRBJ1-2; 7 bases match TRBD1. The J segment lost 6 bases and the V segment lost 6 bases, leaving 4 bases of the junction unmatched. CDR1 and CDR2 (germline): MNHEY, SMNVEV (reference sequence). The CDR3 spans 12 residues. In DNA form, the CDR3 reads TGTGCCAGCAGGACAGGGAGTCATGGCTACACCTTC. Protein product: CASRTGSHGYTF.

The rearrangement joins TRBV18 to TRBJ1-2, with D perhaps TRBD1 (5 bases). Trimming stripped 5 bases from V and 3 bases from J, with 16 bases between. The germline gives CDR1 KGHSH, CDR2 LQKENI. The CDR3 extends over 15 amino acids. CDR3 amino acids: CASSTAGIRDYGYTF. The CDR3 region has the DNA TGTGCCAGCTCAACTGCAGGGATTCGGGACTATGGCTACACCTTC.

The CDR3 coding sequence is TGTGCCAGCAGCCCCTGGCCTGAAGCTTTCTTT. Its translation: CASSPWPEAFF. The rearrangement links TRBV7-9 to TRBJ1-1; D ambiguous. V gave up 5 bases and J gave up 6 bases, with 7 bases separating them. This CDR3 has 11 amino acids. CDR1 SEHNR and CDR2 FQNEAQ come from the germline V gene (reference sequence).

The rearrangement uses TRBV19 and TRBJ2-7, with no clear D. V gave up 5 bases and J gave up 0 bases, with 8 bases separating them. Per germline, CDR1 LNHDA and CDR2 SQIVND (reference sequence). The CDR3 has 13 residues. The DNA for the CDR3 is TGTGCCAGTAGTGAGACTGCCTCCTACGAGCAGTACTTC. Encoded protein: CASSETASYEQYF.

This sequence joins TRBV5-6 and TRBJ2-1; D unresolved. Germline CDR1 reads SGHDT; CDR2 reads YYEEEE. V lost 4 bases and J lost 8, with 13 bases in between. The CDR3 is made up of 13 amino acids. CDR3 amino acids: CASSPDPTDEQFF. DNA of the CDR3: TGTGCCAGCAGCCCGGATCCCACTGATGAGCAGTTCTTC.

J is TRBJ1-1 and V is TRBV19, with 8 bases fitting TRBD1. V shed 5 bases and J 0 bases; nucleotides not matched to a gene: 5. Germline lookup yields CDR1 LNHDA and CDR2 SQIVND (reference sequence). The CDR3 contains 15 residues. CDR3 amino acids: CASSLWTGLNTEAFF. Here the CDR3 DNA reads TGTGCCAGTAGTCTCTGGACAGGGCTGAACACTGAAGCTTTCTTT.